This is a list of T cell receptor beta chains from one sample in a study of blood T cell repertoires in COVID-19. The method was immunoSEQ multiplex PCR; TCRdb's version includes in-frame clones alone and lacks a portion of them. The repertoire holds a few hundred thousand clones, approximately 85% seen once, with 0.7% to 0.9% in the top ten. Source material: peripheral blood. The receptor set was obtained from a human donor with COVID-19, enrolled during active disease. The donor label of this sample is uncertain. Each CDR3 is given with its conserved first and last residue. A D gene is named only where the DNA matches it firmly. Clone size appears in some rows only: once, few, many, or a class for an expanded clone.

TRBJ1-1	.	TRBD1	TRBV4-1	CASSQGTGRVGAFF	TGCGCCAGCAGCCAAGGGACAGGGAGGGTTGGAGCTTTCTTT
TRBJ2-3	.	.	TRBV11-3	CASSSAADTQYF	TGTGCCAGCAGCTCGGCGGCAGATACGCAGTATTTT
TRBJ1-2	.	TRBD1	TRBV7-9	CASSPTGGKEGYTF	TGTGCCAGCAGCCCCACAGGGGGTAAGGAAGGCTACACCTTC
TRBJ1-1	few	.	TRBV27	CASSLDRYTEAFF	TGTGCCAGCAGTTTAGACAGGTACACTGAAGCTTTCTTT
TRBJ1-2	few	TRBD1	TRBV30	CAWIYRGDGYTF	TGTGCCTGGATATACAGGGGGGATGGCTACACCTTC
TRBJ2-4	.	.	TRBV7-2	CASSLDSAGSKNIQYF	TGTGCCAGCAGCTTAGACTCAGCGGGTTCCAAAAACATTCAGTACTTC
TRBJ1-5	.	.	TRBV6-1	CASSDKLGGYGNQPQHF	TGTGCCAGCAGTGATAAATTGGGGGGTTATGGCAATCAGCCCCAGCATTTT
TRBJ2-1	.	TRBD2	TRBV27	CASSATPTSGTPYNEQFF	TGTGCCAGCAGTGCCACCCCGACTAGCGGGACACCTTACAATGAGCAGTTCTTC
TRBJ1-4	.	.	TRBV19	CASSIPPNEKLFF	TGTGCCAGTAGTATTCCCCCGAATGAAAAACTGTTTTTT
TRBJ2-5	once	TRBD2	TRBV6-2/TRBV6-3	CASSYPSLAGEETQYF	TGTGCCAGCAGTTACCCCTCCCTAGCGGGAGAAGAGACCCAGTACTTC
TRBJ1-4	once	.	TRBV2	CASSELPVTNEKLFF	TGTGCCAGCAGTGAACTCCCTGTAACTAATGAAAAACTGTTTTTT
TRBJ2-2	.	TRBD2	TRBV7-2	CASSRSGRGAGELFF	TGTGCCAGCAGCCGTAGCGGGAGGGGCGCCGGGGAGCTGTTTTTT
TRBJ1-1	.	.	TRBV25-1	CASSDFGGLNTEAFF	TGTGCCAGCAGTGACTTTGGGGGGTTGAACACTGAAGCTTTCTTT
TRBJ1-6	.	.	TRBV7-9	CASRPTRDNSPLHF	TGTGCCAGCAGACCTACCAGGGATAATTCACCCCTCCACTTT
TRBJ2-7	.	.	TRBV10-3	CAISEQGGRTHEQYF	TGTGCCATCAGTGAGCAGGGTGGAAGGACCCACGAGCAGTACTTC
TRBJ1-3	.	TRBD1	TRBV28	CASSFGGTGYVNSGNTIYF	TGTGCCAGCAGTTTTGGGGGGACAGGGTATGTTAATTCTGGAAACACCATATATTTT
TRBJ2-6	.	TRBD1	TRBV5-1	CASSPVGQGGSGANVLTF	TGCGCCAGCAGCCCGGTCGGACAGGGTGGGTCTGGGGCCAACGTCCTGACTTTC
TRBJ1-5	.	TRBD1	TRBV6-6	CASSRQGTQPQHF	TGTGCCAGCAGTCGACAGGGTACTCAGCCCCAGCATTTT
TRBJ1-3	few	.	TRBV19	CASSYNRAPSGNTIYF	TGTGCCAGTAGCTATAACAGGGCACCCTCTGGAAACACCATATATTTT
TRBJ1-6	.	.	TRBV5-4	CASSLDWRGYNSPLHF	TGTGCCAGCAGCTTGGATTGGAGGGGCTATAATTCACCCCTCCACTTT
TRBJ2-7	.	.	TRBV29-1	CSVASVPSRIYEQYF	TGCAGCGTTGCCAGCGTACCATCGAGGATCTACGAGCAGTACTTC
TRBJ1-6	.	.	TRBV30	CAWSGGGSPLHF	TGTGCCTGGAGTGGAGGAGGCTCACCCCTCCACTTT
TRBJ2-1	.	.	TRBV7-2	CASSLRSGAQPYNEQFF	TGTGCCAGCAGCTTACGCTCAGGGGCCCAACCCTACAATGAGCAGTTCTTC
TRBJ2-7	.	.	TRBV19	CASSMQGTYEQYF	TGTGCCAGTAGTATGCAGGGGACCTACGAGCAGTACTTC
TRBJ1-5	.	.	TRBV2	CASSEVAGPGNQPQHF	TGTGCCAGCAGTGAAGTAGCGGGACCGGGTAATCAGCCCCAGCATTTT
TRBJ2-6	.	TRBD2	TRBV28	CASSFLRGVDSSGANVLTF	TGTGCCAGCAGTTTCCTACGGGGGGTGGACTCCTCTGGGGCCAACGTCCTGACTTTC
TRBJ2-7	.	.	TRBV5-1	CASSPQDPRVAYEQYF	TGCGCCAGCAGCCCACAGGACCCCAGGGTCGCCTACGAGCAGTACTTC
TRBJ1-4	.	TRBD1	TRBV6-1	CASSGDRRVANEKLFF	TGTGCCAGCAGTGGGGACAGAAGGGTGGCTAATGAAAAACTGTTTTTT
TRBJ1-2	once	.	TRBV12-2	CASRLAGGDIFYGYTF	TGTGCAAGTCGCTTAGCGGGGGGGGATATTTTCTATGGCTACACCTTC
TRBJ1-1	.	.	TRBV6-6	CASRAEGAEAFF	TGTGCCAGCAGAGCCGAGGGGGCTGAAGCTTTCTTT
TRBJ1-2	.	.	TRBV19	CASSIVGTGTYGYTF	TGTGCCAGTAGTATAGTCGGCACAGGGACATATGGCTACACCTTC
TRBJ1-5	.	.	TRBV3-1/TRBV3-2	CASSQGRVLGSNQPQHF	TGTGCCAGCAGTCAAGGGAGGGTTCTTGGAAGCAATCAGCCCCAGCATTTT
TRBJ2-4	.	.	TRBV5-4	CASSLTLGGAKNIQYF	TGTGCCAGCAGCTTGACTCTAGGGGGAGCCAAAAACATTCAGTACTTC
TRBJ2-1	.	TRBD2	TRBV2	CASSDLAGNNEQFF	TGTGCCAGCAGTGATCTAGCGGGTAACAATGAGCAGTTCTTC
TRBJ2-7	.	.	TRBV30	CACIRSNEQYF	TGTGCCTGCATCAGGTCTAACGAGCAGTACTTC
TRBJ1-6	few	.	TRBV7-3	CASSLGRDSPLHF	TGTGCCAGCAGCTTGGGCCGAGATTCACCCCTCCACTTT
TRBJ2-3	.	.	TRBV28	CASSFSRGGTDTQYF	TGTGCCAGCAGTTTTTCCAGGGGCGGCACAGATACGCAGTATTTT
TRBJ2-6	.	TRBD2	TRBV19	CASTGGRAEGSSGANVLTF	TGTGCCAGTACGGGCGGGAGGGCCGAAGGGAGCTCTGGGGCCAACGTCCTGACTTTC
TRBJ1-1	.	.	TRBV27	CASSLSREGWTEAFF	TGTGCCAGCAGTTTATCGCGGGAGGGTTGGACTGAAGCTTTCTTT
TRBJ1-3	.	.	TRBV6-5	CASRPGAGNTIYF	TGTGCCAGCAGGCCAGGCGCTGGAAACACCATATATTTT
TRBJ2-5	.	.	TRBV19	CASSPVQGQETQYF	TGTGCCAGTAGTCCTGTACAGGGCCAAGAGACCCAGTACTTC
TRBJ2-3	.	TRBD2	TRBV9	CASSVVAGGRTDTQYF	TGTGCCAGCAGCGTAGTGGCGGGAGGAAGGACAGATACGCAGTATTTT
TRBJ2-7	.	.	TRBV10-1	CASSETRGYEQYF	TGCGCCAGCAGTGAGACGCGGGGCTACGAGCAGTACTTC
TRBJ1-2	once	TRBD1	TRBV18	CASSPTGQHYGYTF	TGTGCCAGCTCCCCTACGGGACAGCACTATGGCTACACCTTC
TRBJ2-5	.	TRBD2	TRBV27	CASSLSRGNSTQYF	TGTGCCAGCAGTTTATCGCGGGGGAATTCGACCCAGTACTTC